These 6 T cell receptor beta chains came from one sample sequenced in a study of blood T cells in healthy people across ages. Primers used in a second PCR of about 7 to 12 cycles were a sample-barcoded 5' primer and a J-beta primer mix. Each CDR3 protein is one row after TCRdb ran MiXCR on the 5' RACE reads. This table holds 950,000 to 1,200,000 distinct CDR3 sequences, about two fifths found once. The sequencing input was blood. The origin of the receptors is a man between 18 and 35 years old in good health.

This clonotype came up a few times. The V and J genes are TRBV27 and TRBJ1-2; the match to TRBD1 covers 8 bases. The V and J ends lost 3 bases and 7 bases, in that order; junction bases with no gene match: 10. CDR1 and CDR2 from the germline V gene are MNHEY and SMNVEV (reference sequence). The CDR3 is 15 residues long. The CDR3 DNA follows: TGTGCCAGCAGTTTGGGGACAGGAGGCGCAGGTGGCTACACCTTC. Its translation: CASSLGTGGAGGYTF.

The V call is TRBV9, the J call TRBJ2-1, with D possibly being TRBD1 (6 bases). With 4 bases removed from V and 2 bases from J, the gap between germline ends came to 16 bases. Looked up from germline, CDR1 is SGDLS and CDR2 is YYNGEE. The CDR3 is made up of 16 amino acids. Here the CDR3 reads CASSRITGMAYNEQFF. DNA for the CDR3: TGTGCCAGCAGCCGAATCACAGGGATGGCCTACAATGAGCAGTTCTTC.

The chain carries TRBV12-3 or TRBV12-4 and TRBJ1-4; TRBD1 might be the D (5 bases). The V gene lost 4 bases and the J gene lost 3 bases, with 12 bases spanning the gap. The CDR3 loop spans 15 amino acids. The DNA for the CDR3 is TGTGCCAGCAGTTACCGACAGACTTCTAATGAAAAACTGTTTTTT. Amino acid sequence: CASSYRQTSNEKLFF.

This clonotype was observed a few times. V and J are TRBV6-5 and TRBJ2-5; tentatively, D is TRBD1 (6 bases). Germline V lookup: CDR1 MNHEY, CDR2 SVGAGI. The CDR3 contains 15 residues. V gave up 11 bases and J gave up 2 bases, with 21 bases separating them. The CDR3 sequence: CAASRDRNSQETQYF. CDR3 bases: TGTGCCGCGTCCCGTGACAGGAACAGTCAAGAGACCCAGTACTTC.

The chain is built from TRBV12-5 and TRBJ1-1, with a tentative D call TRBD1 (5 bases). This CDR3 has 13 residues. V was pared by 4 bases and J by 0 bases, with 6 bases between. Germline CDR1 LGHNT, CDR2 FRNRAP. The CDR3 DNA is TGTGCTAGTGGTTACAGGATGAACACTGAAGCTTTCTTT. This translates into CASGYRMNTEAFF.

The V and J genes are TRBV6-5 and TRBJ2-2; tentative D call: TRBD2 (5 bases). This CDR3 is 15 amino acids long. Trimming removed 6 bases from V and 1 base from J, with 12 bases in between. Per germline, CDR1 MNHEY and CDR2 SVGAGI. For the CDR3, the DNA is TGTGCCAGCAGCCGGGGTGGGTGGAACACCGGGGAGCTGTTTTTT. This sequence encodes CASSRGGWNTGELFF.